This TCR beta chain was obtained from a study of CD8+ T cells in alopecia areata (dated by TCRdb to between 2018 and 2020). Turning to the overall study: Treated patients were enrolled in an open-label pilot trial of oral tofacitinib at 5 to 10 mg twice daily for moderate-to-severe alopecia areata. RNA was obtained with the PAXgene miRNA kit for fixed scalp, the miRNeasy kit for PBMCs, and the RNeasy kit for mouse skin. Scalp clonality was compared among normal scalp (n=4), patchy alopecia areata scalp (n=8), and alopecia totalis/universalis scalp (n=8). TCRbeta CDR3 regions were amplified by immunoSEQ multiplex PCR using 35 Vbeta forward and 13 Jbeta reverse primers. In both human patients and the C3H/HeJ mouse model, the study applied high-throughput TCRbeta sequencing to look at T cell clonal expansion in alopecia areata. Biopsies were taken from tofacitinib-treated patients at baseline and again at 4 and 24 weeks into treatment, and several of those patients also had a later scalp biopsy. On the human side, TCRbeta sequencing was run on scalp tissue and on sorted CD4+ and CD8+ peripheral blood T cells from healthy controls and from alopecia areata patients with either patchy or totalis/universalis disease. Patients stayed on tofacitinib for 6 to 18 months and then had 6 months of follow-up off drug so that delayed response and recurrence could be assessed.

The library was produced with the immunoSEQ multiplex PCR assay. For TCR sequencing, RNA was extracted from every sample and reverse transcribed into cDNA to serve as template. SuperScript III was used to make first-strand cDNA, primed with a 2:1 mix of oligo-dT and random hexamers. Amplification bias was assessed with a synthetic immune receptor repertoire, and residual bias was removed computationally. Per the authors' processing: Raw reads were preprocessed for error removal, and CDR3 was defined according to IMGT conventions as running from the conserved cysteine to phenylalanine. Clonality was calculated as 1 minus Shannon entropy normalized by log2 of the number of productive unique TCRs. Whether each scalp clone was CD4 or CD8 was inferred by checking scalp TCRbeta sequences against the CD4 and CD8 repertoires from sorted blood. TCRdb's version of the immuneACCESS table is confined to in-frame rearrangements and falls short of the full clone set. An unresolved V gene accounts for under half of the shortfall where checked; the remainder is of unknown origin. V, J and clone size are taken as reported in that table, and D and trimming were inferred from the DNA itself. Recorded for this sample are about 140,000 clones; approximately 49% of them occurred a single time. The ten top clones hold more than 0.95% of the sample.

The CDR3 starts with the cysteine, ends with the phenylalanine, and has 11 residues. Solely the CDR3 DNA is kept, with 33 bases framed from the first base. The trim is 2 bases for V and 6 bases for J, with a gap of 5 bases between the germline ends. CDR1 and CDR2 are drawn from the germline V gene: MDHEN, SYDVKM. Results and caveats for the whole study, not just this receptor: Shared TCR sequences between patients were less evident than in mice, which may be partly attributable to HLA diversity in the patient population. Unlike mouse skin, which is dominated by gammadelta T cells, normal human skin has resident alphabeta T cells that are also sequenced, and this complicates analysis of the scalp TCR repertoire. Compared with normal scalp, lesional scalp, particularly in alopecia totalis/universalis, had higher clonality and more expanded CD8+ clones, which suggests antigenic drive.

As to this clone: Its antigen is currently not known. This may come from a read error, since a much larger clone is one base off. The sample has other DNA sequences that encode this CDR3 too.

In light of the paper, this sample's time point label describes: baseline before oral tofacitinib. From alopecia areata patients, peripheral blood was collected along with lesional scalp punch biopsies. PBMCs were isolated by density centrifugation and stained for CD3, CD4 and CD8, after which CD4+ and CD8+ T cells were sorted on a FACSAria. This chain is built from TRBV28 and TRBJ2-7; TRBD2 is a weak D gene call, 5 bases matching. The sequence derives from a human donor with alopecia areata. This specimen consisted of CD4+ T cells sorted from blood, obtained at week 0. The sequenced DNA: TGTGCCAGCAGTTTACGGGGCGAGCAGTACTTC. Its product reads: CASSLRGEQYF.